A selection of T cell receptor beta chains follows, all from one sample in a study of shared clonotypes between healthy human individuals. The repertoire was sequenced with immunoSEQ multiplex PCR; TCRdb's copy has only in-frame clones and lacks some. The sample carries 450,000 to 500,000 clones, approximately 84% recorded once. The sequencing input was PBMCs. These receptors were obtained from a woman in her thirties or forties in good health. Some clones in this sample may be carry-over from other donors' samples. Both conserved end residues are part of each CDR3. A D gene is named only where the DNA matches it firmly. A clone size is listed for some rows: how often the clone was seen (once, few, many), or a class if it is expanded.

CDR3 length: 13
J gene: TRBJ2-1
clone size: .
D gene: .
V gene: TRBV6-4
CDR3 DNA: TGTGCCAGCAGTCGGACAGAAAACAATGAGCAGTTCTTC
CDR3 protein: CASSRTENNEQFF

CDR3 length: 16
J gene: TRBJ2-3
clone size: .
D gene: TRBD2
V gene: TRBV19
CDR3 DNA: TGTGCCAGTAGTACCCTACTAGCGGGAGGTGCAGATACGCAGTATTTT
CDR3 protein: CASSTLLAGGADTQYF

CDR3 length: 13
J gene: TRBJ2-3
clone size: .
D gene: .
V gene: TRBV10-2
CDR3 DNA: TGCGCCAGCAGTGAGGGGGGCACAGATACGCAGTATTTT
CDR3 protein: CASSEGGTDTQYF

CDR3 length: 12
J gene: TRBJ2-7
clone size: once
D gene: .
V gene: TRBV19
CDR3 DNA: TGTGCCAGTAGTTTCGGTTCCGGCGAGCAGTACTTC
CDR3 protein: CASSFGSGEQYF

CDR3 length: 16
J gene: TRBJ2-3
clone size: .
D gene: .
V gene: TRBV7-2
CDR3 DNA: TGTGCCAGCAGCCTCTCCGAGACAGGATTCACAGATACGCAGTATTTT
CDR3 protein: CASSLSETGFTDTQYF

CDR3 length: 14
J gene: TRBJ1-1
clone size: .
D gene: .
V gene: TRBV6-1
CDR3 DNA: TGTGCCAGCAGTCCCCTTGGGCCTTACACTGAAGCTTTCTTT
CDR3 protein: CASSPLGPYTEAFF

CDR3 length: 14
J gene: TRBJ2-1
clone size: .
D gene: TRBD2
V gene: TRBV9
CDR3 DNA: TGTGCCAGCAGTTTAGCGGGATCCTACAATGAGCAGTTCTTC
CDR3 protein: CASSLAGSYNEQFF

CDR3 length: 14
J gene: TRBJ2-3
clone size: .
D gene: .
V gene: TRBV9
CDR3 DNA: TGTGCCAGCAGCGTCAGGAGTGGGACAGATACGCAGTATTTT
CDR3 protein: CASSVRSGTDTQYF

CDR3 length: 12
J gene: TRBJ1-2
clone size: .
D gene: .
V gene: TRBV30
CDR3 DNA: TGTGCCTGGAGTACCGGATCCTATGGCTACACCTTC
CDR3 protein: CAWSTGSYGYTF

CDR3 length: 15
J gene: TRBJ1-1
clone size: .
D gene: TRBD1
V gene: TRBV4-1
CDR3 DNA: TGCGCCAGCAGCCAAGTGGTTTCAGGGGGCACTGAAGCTTTCTTT
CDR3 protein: CASSQVVSGGTEAFF

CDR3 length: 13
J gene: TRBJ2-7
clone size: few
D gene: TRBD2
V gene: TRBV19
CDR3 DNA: TGTGCCAGTAGTGCCGGGACTACCTACGAGCAGTACTTC
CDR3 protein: CASSAGTTYEQYF

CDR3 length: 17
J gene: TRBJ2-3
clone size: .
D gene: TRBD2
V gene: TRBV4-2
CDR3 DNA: TGTGCCAGCAGCCAAGGGCCGGCGGGAGCATTGACAGATACGCAGTATTTT
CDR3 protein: CASSQGPAGALTDTQYF

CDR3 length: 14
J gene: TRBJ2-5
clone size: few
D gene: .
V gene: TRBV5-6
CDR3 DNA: TGTGCCAGCAGCTTGGGGGGTGTGCAACAGACCCAGTACTTC
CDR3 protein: CASSLGGVQQTQYF

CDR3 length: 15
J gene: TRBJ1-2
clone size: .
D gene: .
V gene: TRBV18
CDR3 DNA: TGTGCCAGCTCACCACTCGGGACGGACGGCTATGGCTACACCTTC
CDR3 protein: CASSPLGTDGYGYTF

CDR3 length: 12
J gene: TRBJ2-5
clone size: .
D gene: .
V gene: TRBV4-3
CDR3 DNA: TGCGCCAGCAGCCAAGATCCAGAGACCCAGTACTTC
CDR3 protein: CASSQDPETQYF

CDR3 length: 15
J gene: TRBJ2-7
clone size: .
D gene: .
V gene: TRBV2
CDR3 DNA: TGTGCCAGCAGTGATGTCCGGACTAAACTAGGCGAGCAGTACTTC
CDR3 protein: CASSDVRTKLGEQYF

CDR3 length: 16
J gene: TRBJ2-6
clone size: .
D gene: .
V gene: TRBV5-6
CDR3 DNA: TGTGCCAGCAGCTTCATGGGTGGGTCTGGGGCCAACGTCCTGACTTTC
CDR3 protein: CASSFMGGSGANVLTF